This TCR beta chain was identified during a study of CD8 T cells in Susac syndrome. RNA totalling roughly 0.5 to 1 ug underwent reverse transcription with random hexamers. Amplification of TCR beta CDR3 spanned 54 Vbeta and 13 Jbeta via immunoSEQ multiplex PCR. From the immunoSEQ multiplex PCR reads, TCRdb called clonotypes with MiXCR, one entry per CDR3 protein. The sample yields 200,000 to 250,000 distinct CDR3 sequences, 92% seen once. The CDR3 runs 16 residues. V was cut by 0 bases and J by 0 bases, with 8 bases left in between. Per germline, CDR1 MGHRA and CDR2 YSYEKL. CD8+ and CD4+ T cells taken from blood had their TCR beta sequenced. Bulk CD8+ and CD4+ cells came from magnetic negative isolation; CD8+ TEMRA by FACS.

This TCR derives from a human donor with multiple sclerosis. The gene calls are TRBV4-1 and TRBJ2-2; D not resolved. The sample taken for sequencing was CD8+ T cells from PBMCs. The CDR3 bases are TGCGCCAGCAGCCAAGAAGTAGGCCCGAACACCGGGGAGCTGTTTTTT. Protein: CASSQEVGPNTGELFF.